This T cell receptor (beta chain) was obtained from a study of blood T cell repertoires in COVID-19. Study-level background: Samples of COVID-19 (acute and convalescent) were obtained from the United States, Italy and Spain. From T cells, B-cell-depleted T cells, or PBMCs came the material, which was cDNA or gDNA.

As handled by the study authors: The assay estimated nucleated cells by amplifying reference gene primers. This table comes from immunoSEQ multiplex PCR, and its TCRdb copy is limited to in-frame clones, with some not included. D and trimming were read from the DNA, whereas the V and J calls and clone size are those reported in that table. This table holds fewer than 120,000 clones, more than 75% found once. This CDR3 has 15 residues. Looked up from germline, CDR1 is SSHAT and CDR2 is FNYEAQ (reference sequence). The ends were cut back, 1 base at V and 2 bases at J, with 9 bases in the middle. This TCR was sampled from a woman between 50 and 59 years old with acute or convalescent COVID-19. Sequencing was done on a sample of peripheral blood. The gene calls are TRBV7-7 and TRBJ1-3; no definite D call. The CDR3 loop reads CASSLDRKTGNTIYF. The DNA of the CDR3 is TGTGCCAGCAGCTTAGATCGTAAAACTGGAAACACCATATATTTT.